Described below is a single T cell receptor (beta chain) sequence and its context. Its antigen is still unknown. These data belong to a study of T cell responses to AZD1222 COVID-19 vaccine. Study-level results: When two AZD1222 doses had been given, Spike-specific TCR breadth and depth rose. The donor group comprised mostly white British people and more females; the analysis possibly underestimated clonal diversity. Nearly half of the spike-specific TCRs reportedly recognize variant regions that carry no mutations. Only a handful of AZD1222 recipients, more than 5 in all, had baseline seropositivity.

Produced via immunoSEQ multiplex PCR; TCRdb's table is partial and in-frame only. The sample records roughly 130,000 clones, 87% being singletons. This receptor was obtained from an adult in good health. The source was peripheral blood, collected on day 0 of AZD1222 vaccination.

The CDR3 coding sequence is TGTGCCAGCAGCCTCGATCATAACTATGGCTACACCTTC. Encoded protein: CASSLDHNYGYTF. This rearrangement joins TRBV6-5 to TRBJ1-2; unclear D gene. The V end was cut by 6 bases, the J end by 1 base, with 9 bases between. Looked up from germline, CDR1 is MNHEY and CDR2 is SVGAGI. The CDR3 has 13 residues.